Below, 8 T cell receptor beta chains from the same sample are listed, as sequenced in a study of T cell repertoires in cytomegalovirus infection. TCRdb fed the reads into MiXCR, producing one record per CDR3 protein. This sample yields 250,000 to 300,000 distinct CDR3 sequences, of which 17% are seen a single time; about half belongs to the top ten. The sequencing sample was made of CD8+ T cells from PBMCs. Receptors originate from a human donor in good health (CMV status not recorded). Some clones in this sample may be carry-over from other donors' samples.

This clonotype was observed many times. This rearrangement joins TRBV7-2 to TRBJ2-7; D is ambiguous. The CDR3 runs to 15 residues. Trimming removed 1 base at V and 0 bases at J, with 10 bases between. The V gene's germline CDR1 is SGHTA and CDR2 FQGNSA. For the CDR3, the DNA is TGTGCCAGCAGCTTAGAAGGCTTGGGCTCCTACGAGCAGTACTTC. Amino acids: CASSLEGLGSYEQYF.

This chain joins TRBV18 and TRBJ2-7; 7 bases align to TRBD1. Germline CDR1 KGHSH, CDR2 LQKENI. The CDR3 has 15 residues. V shed 6 bases and J 2 bases; nucleotides not matched to a gene: 10. The CDR3: CASSRLGTVPYEQYF. The CDR3 DNA is TGTGCCAGCTCCCGCCTCGGGACAGTCCCCTACGAGCAGTACTTC.

The table lists this clonotype with many counts. In DNA form, the CDR3 reads TGTGCCAGCAGTGAACGGCGGCAAACTGTGACAGATACGCAGTATTTT. This translates into CASSERRQTVTDTQYF. This chain joins TRBV6-1 and TRBJ2-3, with D unresolved. Germline V gives CDR1 MNHNS, CDR2 SASEGT. The length of the CDR3 is 16 residues. Trimming left V 2 bases short and J 3 bases short, with 15 bases between.

This clonotype occurred many times. V is TRBV28 and J is TRBJ1-5; no firm D call. This CDR3 has 11 residues. Per germline, CDR1 MDHEN and CDR2 SYDVKM. V was pared by 3 bases and J by 7 bases, with 4 bases between. The CDR3 spells CASSFDQPQHF. The CDR3 DNA sequence: TGTGCCAGCAGTTTTGACCAGCCCCAGCATTTT. Looking up the rest from reference TRBV28 and TRBJ1-5 gives the full variable domain: DVKVTQSSRYLVKRTGEKVFLECVQDMDHENMFWYRQDPGLGLRLIYFSYDVKMKEKGDIPEGYSVSREKKERFSLILESASTNQTSMYLCASSFDQPQHFGDGTRLSIL.

This chain links TRBV27 with TRBJ2-5; weak D call: TRBD2 (6 bases). CDR3 size: 16 residues. V lost 3 bases and J lost 4, with 18 bases in between. The germline CDR1 and CDR2 sequences are MNHEY and SMNVEV (reference sequence). DNA of the CDR3: TGTGCCAGCAGTTTGGCGGGCGGAAGGGGAGGAGAGACCCAGTACTTC. Translation: CASSLAGGRGGETQYF.

The chain combines TRBV5-6 with TRBJ1-1; the match to TRBD1 covers 8 bases. V lost 5 bases, J lost 10 bases, and 16 bases stayed unmatched. CDR1 is SGHDT, CDR2 YYEEEE, per germline. The CDR3 loop spans 15 amino acids. The CDR3 coding sequence is TGTGCCAGCAGTGGACCGGGACAGGCCTTTTCTAGAGCTTTCTTT. Amino acid sequence: CASSGPGQAFSRAFF. The variable domain in full, with the rest retrieved from reference TRBV5-6 and TRBJ1-1, is DAGVTQSPTHLIKTRGQQVTLRCSPKSGHDTVSWYQQALGQGPQFIFQYYEEEERQRGNFPDRFSGHQFPNYSSELNVNALLLGDSALYLCASSGPGQAFSRAFFGQGTRLTVV.

V usage is TRBV5-1 and J usage is TRBJ2-1; D gene unclear. Germline V gene lookup returns CDR1 SGHRS and CDR2 YFSETQ. CDR3 size: 13 residues. The ends were cut back, 4 bases at V and 4 bases at J, with 9 bases in the middle. The CDR3 nucleotides are TGCGCCAGCAGCGCCGACCAATACAATGAGCAGTTCTTC. It is translated as CASSADQYNEQFF. The full variable domain, in which reference TRBV5-1 and TRBJ2-1 provide the parts outside the CDR3, is KAGVTQTPRYLIKTRGQQVTLSCSPISGHRSVSWYQQTPGQGLQFLFEYFSETQRNKGNFPGRFSGRQFSNSRSEMNVSTLELGDSALYLCASSADQYNEQFFGPGTRLTVL.

The rearrangement uses TRBV19 and TRBJ2-2; 9 bases agree with TRBD1. The J segment lost 6 bases and the V segment lost 3 bases, leaving 5 bases of the junction unmatched. The germline CDR1 and CDR2 sequences are LNHDA and SQIVND (reference sequence). This CDR3 spans 15 amino acids. CDR3 protein: CASSISQGAAGELFF. The CDR3 nucleotides read TGTGCCAGTAGTATTTCACAGGGGGCGGCCGGGGAGCTGTTTTTT.